This T cell receptor beta chain was observed in a study of T cell responses to AZD1222 COVID-19 vaccine. This table comes from immunoSEQ multiplex PCR, and its TCRdb copy is limited to in-frame clones, with some not included. The sample comprises 85,000 to 130,000 clones, about 88% of which are singletons, and around 15% rests with the top ten. Details on this clone: Its specificity is not known.

Study-level findings and limits: Increases in Spike-specific TCR breadth and depth were seen after two AZD1222 doses. Mostly white British, mostly female donors; authors suggested clonal diversity may be underestimated.

This clonotype originated in an adult in good health. The sample here was peripheral blood, taken on day 0 of AZD1222 vaccination.

CDR3 in amino acids: CASRPPGQINEKLFF. The CDR3, as DNA: TGTGCCAGCAGGCCCCCGGGACAGATTAATGAAAAACTGTTTTTT. The chain combines TRBV6-1 with TRBJ1-4; TRBD1 matches at 7 bases. V trimming: 6 bases; J trimming: 4 bases; junction bases outside the gene matches: 8. The CDR3 extends over 15 amino acids. Germline CDR1 MNHNS, CDR2 SASEGT.